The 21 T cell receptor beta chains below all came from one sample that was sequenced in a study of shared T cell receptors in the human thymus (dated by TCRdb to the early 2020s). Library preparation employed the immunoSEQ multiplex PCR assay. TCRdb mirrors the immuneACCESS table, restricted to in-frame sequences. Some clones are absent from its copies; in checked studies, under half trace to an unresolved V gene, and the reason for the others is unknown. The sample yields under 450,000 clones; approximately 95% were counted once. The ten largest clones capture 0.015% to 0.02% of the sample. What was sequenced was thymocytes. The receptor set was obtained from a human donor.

This CDR3 reads CASSVTLAVSYNEQFF. The DNA for the CDR3 is TGCGCCAGCAGTGTTACCTTAGCGGTCAGCTACAATGAGCAGTTCTTC. V usage is TRBV10-1 and J usage is TRBJ2-1; possible D gene TRBD2, 6 bases. The CDR3 covers 16 residues. The V gene's germline CDR1 is WNHNN and CDR2 SYGVQD (reference sequence). Trimming left V 4 bases short and J 3 bases short, with 16 bases between.

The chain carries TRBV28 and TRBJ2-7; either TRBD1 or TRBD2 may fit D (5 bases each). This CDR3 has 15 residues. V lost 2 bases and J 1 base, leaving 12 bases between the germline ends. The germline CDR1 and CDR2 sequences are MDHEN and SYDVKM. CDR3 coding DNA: TGTGCCAGCAGTTTAATCGGGACGGGGTCCTACGAGCAGTACTTC. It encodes CASSLIGTGSYEQYF. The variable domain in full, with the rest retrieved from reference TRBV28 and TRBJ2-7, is DVKVTQSSRYLVKRTGEKVFLECVQDMDHENMFWYRQDPGLGLRLIYFSYDVKMKEKGDIPEGYSVSREKKERFSLILESASTNQTSMYLCASSLIGTGSYEQYFGPGTRLTVT.

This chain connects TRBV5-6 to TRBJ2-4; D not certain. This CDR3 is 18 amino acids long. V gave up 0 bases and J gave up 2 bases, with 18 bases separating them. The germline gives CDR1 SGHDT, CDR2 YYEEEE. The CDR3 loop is CASSLVLFGSDTKNIQYF. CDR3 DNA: TGTGCCAGCAGCTTGGTTCTATTTGGGTCAGATACCAAAAACATTCAGTACTTC.

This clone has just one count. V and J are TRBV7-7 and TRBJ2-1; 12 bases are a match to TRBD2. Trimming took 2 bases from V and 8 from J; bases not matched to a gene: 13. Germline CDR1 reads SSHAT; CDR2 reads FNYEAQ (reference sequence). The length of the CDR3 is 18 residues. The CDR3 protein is CASSLKPRLAGGPHEQFF. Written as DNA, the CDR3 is TGTGCCAGCAGCTTAAAGCCCCGCCTAGCGGGAGGGCCCCATGAGCAGTTCTTC.

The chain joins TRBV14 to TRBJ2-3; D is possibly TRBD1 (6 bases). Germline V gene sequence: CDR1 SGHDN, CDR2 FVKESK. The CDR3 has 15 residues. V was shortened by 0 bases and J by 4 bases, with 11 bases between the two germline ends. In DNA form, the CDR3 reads TGTGCCAGCAGCCAAGATGAGAACAGGGCAGATACGCAGTATTTT. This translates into CASSQDENRADTQYF.

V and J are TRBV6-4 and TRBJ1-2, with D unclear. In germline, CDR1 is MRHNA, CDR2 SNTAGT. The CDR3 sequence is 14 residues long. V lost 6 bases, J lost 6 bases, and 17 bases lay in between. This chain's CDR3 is CASSPKFPSDGYTF. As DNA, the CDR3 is TGTGCCAGCAGCCCCAAATTTCCCTCCGATGGCTACACCTTC.

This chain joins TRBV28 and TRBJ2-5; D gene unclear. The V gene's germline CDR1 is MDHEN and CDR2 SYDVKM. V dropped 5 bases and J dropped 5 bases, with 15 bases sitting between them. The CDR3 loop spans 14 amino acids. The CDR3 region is CASSDVHRFETQYF. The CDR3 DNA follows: TGTGCCAGCAGTGATGTTCATAGGTTCGAGACCCAGTACTTC.

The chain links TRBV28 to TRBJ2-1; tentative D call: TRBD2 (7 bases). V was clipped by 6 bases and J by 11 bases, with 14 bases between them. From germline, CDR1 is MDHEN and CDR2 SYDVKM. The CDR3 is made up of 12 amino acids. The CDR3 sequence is CASRGGGRQQFF. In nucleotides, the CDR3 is TGTGCCAGCAGGGGAGGGGGACGCCAGCAGTTCTTC.

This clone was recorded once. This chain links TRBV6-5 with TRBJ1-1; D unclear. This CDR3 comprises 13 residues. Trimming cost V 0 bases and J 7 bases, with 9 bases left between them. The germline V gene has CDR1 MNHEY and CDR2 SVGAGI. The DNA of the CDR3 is TGTGCCAGCAGTTACTCTTTGGGGTGTGAAGCTTTCTTT. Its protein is CASSYSLGCEAFF.

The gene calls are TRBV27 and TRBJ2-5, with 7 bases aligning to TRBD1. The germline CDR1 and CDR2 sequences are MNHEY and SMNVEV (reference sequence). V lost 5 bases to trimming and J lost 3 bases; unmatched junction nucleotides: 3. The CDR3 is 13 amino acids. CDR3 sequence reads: CASSPGTEETQYF. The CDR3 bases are TGTGCCAGCAGTCCCGGGACAGAAGAGACCCAGTACTTC.

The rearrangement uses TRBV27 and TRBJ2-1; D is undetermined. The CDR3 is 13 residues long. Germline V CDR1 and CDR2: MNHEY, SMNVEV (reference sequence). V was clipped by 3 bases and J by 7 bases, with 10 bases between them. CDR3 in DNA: TGTGCCAGCAGTTTTTTCGTGGGTAATGAGCAGTTCTTC. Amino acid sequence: CASSFFVGNEQFF.

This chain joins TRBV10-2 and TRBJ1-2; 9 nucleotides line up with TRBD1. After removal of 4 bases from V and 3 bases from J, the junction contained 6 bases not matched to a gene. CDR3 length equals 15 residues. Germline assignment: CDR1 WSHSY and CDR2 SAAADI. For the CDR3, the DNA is TGCGCCAGCAGTGCCCCGGGACAGGGTGACTATGGCTACACCTTC. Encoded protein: CASSAPGQGDYGYTF.

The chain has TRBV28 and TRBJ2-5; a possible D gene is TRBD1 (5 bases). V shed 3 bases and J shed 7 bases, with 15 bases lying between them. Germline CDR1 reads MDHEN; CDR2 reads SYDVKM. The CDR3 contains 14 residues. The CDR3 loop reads CASSLGDSPRTQYF. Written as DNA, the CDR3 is TGTGCCAGCAGTTTGGGCGACAGCCCACGGACCCAGTACTTC.

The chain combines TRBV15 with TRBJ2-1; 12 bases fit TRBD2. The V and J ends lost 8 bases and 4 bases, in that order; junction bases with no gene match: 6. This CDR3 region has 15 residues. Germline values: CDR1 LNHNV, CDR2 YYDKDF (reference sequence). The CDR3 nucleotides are TGTGCCACCCGCCGAGGACTAGCGGGGTACAATGAGCAGTTCTTC. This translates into CATRRGLAGYNEQFF.

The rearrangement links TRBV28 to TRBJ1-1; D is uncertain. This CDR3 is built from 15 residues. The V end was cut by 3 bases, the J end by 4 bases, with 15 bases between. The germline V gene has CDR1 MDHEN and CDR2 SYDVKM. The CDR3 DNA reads TGTGCCAGCAGTTTTTCGCAGGTCCCGAGCACTGAAGCTTTCTTT. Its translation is CASSFSQVPSTEAFF.

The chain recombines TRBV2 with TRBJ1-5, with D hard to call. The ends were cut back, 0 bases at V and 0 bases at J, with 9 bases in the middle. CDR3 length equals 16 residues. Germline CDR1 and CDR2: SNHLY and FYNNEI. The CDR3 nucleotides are TGTGCCAGCAGTGAAGCACGGCCAGTTAGCAATCAGCCCCAGCATTTT. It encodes CASSEARPVSNQPQHF.

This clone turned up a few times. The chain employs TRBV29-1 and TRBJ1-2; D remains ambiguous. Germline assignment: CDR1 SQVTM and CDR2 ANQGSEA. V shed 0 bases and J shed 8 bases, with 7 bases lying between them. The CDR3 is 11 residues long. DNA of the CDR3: TGCAGCGTTGAAGATAGGAGGGGCTACACCTTC. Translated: CSVEDRRGYTF.

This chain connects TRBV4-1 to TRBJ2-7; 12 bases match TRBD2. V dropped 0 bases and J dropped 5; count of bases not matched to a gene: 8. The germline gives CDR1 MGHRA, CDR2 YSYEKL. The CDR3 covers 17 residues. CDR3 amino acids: CASSQDRSSGRADEQYF. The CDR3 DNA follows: TGCGCCAGCAGCCAAGATCGGTCTAGCGGGAGGGCCGACGAGCAGTACTTC.

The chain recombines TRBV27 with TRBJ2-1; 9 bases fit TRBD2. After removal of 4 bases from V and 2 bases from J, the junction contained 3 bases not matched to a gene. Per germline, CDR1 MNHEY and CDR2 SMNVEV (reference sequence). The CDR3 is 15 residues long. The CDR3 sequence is CASSSVAGAYNEQFF. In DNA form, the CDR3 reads TGTGCCAGCAGTTCGGTAGCGGGGGCCTACAATGAGCAGTTCTTC.

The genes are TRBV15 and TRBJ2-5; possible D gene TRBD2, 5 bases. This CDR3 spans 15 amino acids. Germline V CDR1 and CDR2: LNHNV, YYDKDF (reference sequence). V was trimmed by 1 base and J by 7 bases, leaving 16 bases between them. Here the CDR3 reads CATSRGAGRVGTQYF. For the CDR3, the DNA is TGTGCCACCAGCAGAGGGGCCGGGCGGGTTGGGACCCAGTACTTC.

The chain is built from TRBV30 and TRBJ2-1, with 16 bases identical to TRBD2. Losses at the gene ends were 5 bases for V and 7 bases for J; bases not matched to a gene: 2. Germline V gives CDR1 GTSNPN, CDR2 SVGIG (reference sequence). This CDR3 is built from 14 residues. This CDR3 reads CAWGTSGRGNEQFF. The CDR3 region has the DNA TGTGCCTGGGGGACTAGCGGGAGGGGGAATGAGCAGTTCTTC.